Listed here is a single TCR beta chain. Baseline, cycle 4 day 1, and cycle 7 day 1 were the blood sampling points. Profiling relied on immunoSEQ multiplex PCR, and the TCRdb table lists in-frame clones only, not all of them. Found here are some 73,000 clones, about nine tenths of them singletons; the top ten hold 0.4% to 0.65%. The CDR3 is 15 amino acids. Germline V CDR1 and CDR2: SEHNR, FQNEAQ (reference sequence). V lost 5 bases and J lost 0, with 11 bases in between. The data originate from a study of OX40 agonist ivuxolimab in advanced cancers. Across the study: Given to patients was ivuxolimab, an agonistic anti-OX40 (CD134) antibody. Dose-escalation subjects each had hepatocellular carcinoma, melanoma, renal cell or head and neck cancer.

The specimen was CD4+ or CD8+ T cells sorted from blood, collected in a trial of the OX40 agonist ivuxolimab. The chain carries TRBV7-9 and TRBJ1-3, with TRBD1 as a possible D gene (5 bases). The TCR was taken from an adult with an advanced solid tumor such as melanoma, head and neck, liver or kidney cancer. The CDR3 sequence: CASSAQVHSGNTIYF. DNA for the CDR3: TGTGCCAGCAGCGCACAGGTGCACTCTGGAAACACCATATATTTT. Complete variable domain (other parts from reference TRBV7-9 and TRBJ1-3): DTGVSQNPRHKITKRGQNVTFRCDPISEHNRLYWYRQTLGQGPEFLTYFQNEAQLEKSRLLSDRFSAERPKGSFSTLEIQRTEQGDSAMYLCASSAQVHSGNTIYFGEGSWLTVV.